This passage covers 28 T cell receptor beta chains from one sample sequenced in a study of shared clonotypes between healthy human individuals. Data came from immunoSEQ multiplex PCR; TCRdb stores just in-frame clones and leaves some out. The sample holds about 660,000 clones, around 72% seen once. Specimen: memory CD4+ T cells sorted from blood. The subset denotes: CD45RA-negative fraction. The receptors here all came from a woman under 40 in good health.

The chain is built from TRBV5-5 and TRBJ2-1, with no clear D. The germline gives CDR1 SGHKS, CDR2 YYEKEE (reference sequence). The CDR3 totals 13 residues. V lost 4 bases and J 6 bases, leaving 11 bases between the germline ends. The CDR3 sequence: CASSGGLSNEQFF. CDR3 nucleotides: TGTGCCAGCAGCGGCGGCCTCTCCAATGAGCAGTTCTTC.

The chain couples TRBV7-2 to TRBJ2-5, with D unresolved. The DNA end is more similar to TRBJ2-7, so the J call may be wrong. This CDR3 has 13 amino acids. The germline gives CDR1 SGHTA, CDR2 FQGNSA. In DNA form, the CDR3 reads TGTGCCAGCAGCCCCGTGACGCGATACGAGCAGTACTTC. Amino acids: CASSPVTRYEQYF.

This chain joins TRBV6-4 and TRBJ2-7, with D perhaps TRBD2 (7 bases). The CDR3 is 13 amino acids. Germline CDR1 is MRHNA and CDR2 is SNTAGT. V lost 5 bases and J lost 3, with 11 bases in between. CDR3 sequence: CASSYREGYEQYF. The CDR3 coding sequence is TGTGCCAGCAGTTACAGGGAGGGCTACGAGCAGTACTTC.

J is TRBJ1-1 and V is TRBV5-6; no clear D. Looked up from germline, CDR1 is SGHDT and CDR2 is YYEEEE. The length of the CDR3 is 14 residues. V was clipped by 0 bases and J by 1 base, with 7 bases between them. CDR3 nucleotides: TGTGCCAGCAGCTTGGAAGGCAGGAACACTGAAGCTTTCTTT. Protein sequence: CASSLEGRNTEAFF.

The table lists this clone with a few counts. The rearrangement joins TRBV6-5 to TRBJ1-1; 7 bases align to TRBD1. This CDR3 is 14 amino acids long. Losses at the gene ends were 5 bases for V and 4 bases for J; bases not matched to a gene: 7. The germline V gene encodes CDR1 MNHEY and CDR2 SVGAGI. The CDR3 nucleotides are TGTGCCAGCAGTCTCACAGGGGTAGTCACTGAAGCTTTCTTT. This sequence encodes CASSLTGVVTEAFF.

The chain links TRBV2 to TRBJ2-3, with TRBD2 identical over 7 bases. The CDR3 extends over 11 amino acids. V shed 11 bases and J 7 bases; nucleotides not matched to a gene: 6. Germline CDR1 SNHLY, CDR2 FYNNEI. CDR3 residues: CAGGVSNTQYF. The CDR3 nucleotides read TGTGCCGGGGGGGTTTCTAATACGCAGTATTTT.

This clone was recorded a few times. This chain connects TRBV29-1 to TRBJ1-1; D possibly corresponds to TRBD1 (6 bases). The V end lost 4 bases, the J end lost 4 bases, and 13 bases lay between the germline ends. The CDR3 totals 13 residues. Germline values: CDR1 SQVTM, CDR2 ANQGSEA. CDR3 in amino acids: CSVASQGITEAFF. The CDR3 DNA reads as TGCAGCGTTGCGTCACAGGGAATCACTGAAGCTTTCTTT.

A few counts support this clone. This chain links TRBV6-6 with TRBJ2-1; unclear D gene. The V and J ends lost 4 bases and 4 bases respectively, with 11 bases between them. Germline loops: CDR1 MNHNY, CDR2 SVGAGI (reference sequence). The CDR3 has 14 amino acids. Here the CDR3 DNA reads TGTGCCAGCAGTTTCAACGGGCCGTACAATGAGCAGTTCTTC. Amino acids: CASSFNGPYNEQFF.

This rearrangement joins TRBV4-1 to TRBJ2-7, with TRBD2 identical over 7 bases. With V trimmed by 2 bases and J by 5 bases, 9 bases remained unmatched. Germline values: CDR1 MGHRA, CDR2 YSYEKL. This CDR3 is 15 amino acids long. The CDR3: CASSQLAVGVDEQYF. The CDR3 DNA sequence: TGCGCCAGCAGCCAACTAGCGGTTGGGGTCGACGAGCAGTACTTC.

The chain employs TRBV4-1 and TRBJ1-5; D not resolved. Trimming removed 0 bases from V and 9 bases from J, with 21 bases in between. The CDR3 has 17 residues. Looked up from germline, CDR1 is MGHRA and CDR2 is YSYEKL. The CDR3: CASSQERTVSMQRPQHF. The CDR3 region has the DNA TGCGCCAGCAGCCAAGAACGGACCGTTTCCATGCAACGGCCCCAGCATTTT.

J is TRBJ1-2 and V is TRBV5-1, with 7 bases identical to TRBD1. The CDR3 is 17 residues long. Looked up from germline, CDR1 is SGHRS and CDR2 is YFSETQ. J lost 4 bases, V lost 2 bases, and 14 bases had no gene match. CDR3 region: CASSLETGSLLGYGYTF. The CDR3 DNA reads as TGCGCCAGCAGCTTAGAGACAGGGAGTCTATTGGGCTATGGCTACACCTTC. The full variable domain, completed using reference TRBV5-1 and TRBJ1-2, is KAGVTQTPRYLIKTRGQQVTLSCSPISGHRSVSWYQQTPGQGLQFLFEYFSETQRNKGNFPGRFSGRQFSNSRSEMNVSTLELGDSALYLCASSLETGSLLGYGYTFGSGTRLTVV.

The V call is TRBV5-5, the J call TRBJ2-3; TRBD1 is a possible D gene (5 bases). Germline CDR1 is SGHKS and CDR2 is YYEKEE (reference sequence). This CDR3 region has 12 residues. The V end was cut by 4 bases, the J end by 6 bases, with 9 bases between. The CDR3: CASSINRDTQYF. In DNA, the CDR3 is TGTGCCAGCAGCATAAACAGGGATACGCAGTATTTT.

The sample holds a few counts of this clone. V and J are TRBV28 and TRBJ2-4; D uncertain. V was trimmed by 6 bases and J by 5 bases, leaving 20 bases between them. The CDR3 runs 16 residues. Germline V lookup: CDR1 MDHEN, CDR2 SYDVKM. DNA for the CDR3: TGTGCCAGCAGCCGGGCTGGGGTGACTCGGGAAAACATTCAGTACTTC. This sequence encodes CASSRAGVTRENIQYF. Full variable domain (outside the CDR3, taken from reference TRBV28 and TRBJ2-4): DVKVTQSSRYLVKRTGEKVFLECVQDMDHENMFWYRQDPGLGLRLIYFSYDVKMKEKGDIPEGYSVSREKKERFSLILESASTNQTSMYLCASSRAGVTRENIQYFGAGTRLSVL.

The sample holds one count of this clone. The DNA of the CDR3 is TGTGCCAGCAGTTTACACAGCTTCCCCTATGGCTACACCTTC. It translates to CASSLHSFPYGYTF. V is TRBV27 and J is TRBJ1-2; D gene ambiguous. This CDR3 has 14 residues. Per germline, CDR1 MNHEY and CDR2 SMNVEV (reference sequence). V was pared by 2 bases and J by 4 bases, with 11 bases between.

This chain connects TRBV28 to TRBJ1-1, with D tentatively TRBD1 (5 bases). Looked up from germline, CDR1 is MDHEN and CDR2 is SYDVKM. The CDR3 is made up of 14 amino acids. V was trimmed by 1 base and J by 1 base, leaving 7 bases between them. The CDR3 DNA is TGTGCCAGCAGTTTATATGGGGCGAACACTGAAGCTTTCTTT. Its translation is CASSLYGANTEAFF.

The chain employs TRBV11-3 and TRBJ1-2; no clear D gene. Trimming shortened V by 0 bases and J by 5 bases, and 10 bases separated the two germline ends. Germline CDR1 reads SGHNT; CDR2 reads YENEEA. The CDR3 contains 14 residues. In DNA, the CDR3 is TGTGCCAGCAGCTTAGATAGAAGCGGGTATGGCTACACCTTC. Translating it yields CASSLDRSGYGYTF.

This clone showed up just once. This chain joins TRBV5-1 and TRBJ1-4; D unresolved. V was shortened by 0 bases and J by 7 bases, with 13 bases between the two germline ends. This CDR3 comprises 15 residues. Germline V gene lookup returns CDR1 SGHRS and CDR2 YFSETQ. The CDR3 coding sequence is TGCGCCAGCAGCTTGGGACCCGGGAAGGGTGAAAAACTGTTTTTT. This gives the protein CASSLGPGKGEKLFF. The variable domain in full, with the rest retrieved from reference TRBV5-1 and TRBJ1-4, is KAGVTQTPRYLIKTRGQQVTLSCSPISGHRSVSWYQQTPGQGLQFLFEYFSETQRNKGNFPGRFSGRQFSNSRSEMNVSTLELGDSALYLCASSLGPGKGEKLFFGSGTQLSVL.

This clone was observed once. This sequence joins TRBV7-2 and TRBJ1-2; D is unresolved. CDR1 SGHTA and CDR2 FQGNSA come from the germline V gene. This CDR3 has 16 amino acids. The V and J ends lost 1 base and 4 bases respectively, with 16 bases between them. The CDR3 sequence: CASSLESSDIIYGYTF. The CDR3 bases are TGTGCCAGCAGCTTAGAATCCTCAGACATCATCTATGGCTACACCTTC.

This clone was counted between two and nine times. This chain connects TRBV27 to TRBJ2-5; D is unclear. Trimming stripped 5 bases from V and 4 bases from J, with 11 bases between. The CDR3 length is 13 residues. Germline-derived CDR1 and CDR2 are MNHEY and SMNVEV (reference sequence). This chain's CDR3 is CASSPHDRETQYF. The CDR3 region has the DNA TGTGCCAGCAGTCCGCACGATCGAGAGACCCAGTACTTC.

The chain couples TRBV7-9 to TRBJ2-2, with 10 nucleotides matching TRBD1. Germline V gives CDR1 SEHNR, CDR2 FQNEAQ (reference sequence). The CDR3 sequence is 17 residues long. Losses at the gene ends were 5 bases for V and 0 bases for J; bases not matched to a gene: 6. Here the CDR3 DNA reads TGTGCCAGCAGCCCGGCGGGACAGGGGACGAACACCGGGGAGCTGTTTTTT. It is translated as CASSPAGQGTNTGELFF.

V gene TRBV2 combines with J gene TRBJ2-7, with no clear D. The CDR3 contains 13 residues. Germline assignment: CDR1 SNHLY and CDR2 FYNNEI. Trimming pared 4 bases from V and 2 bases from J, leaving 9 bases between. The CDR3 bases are TGTGCCAGCAGTGTTGGAACTGCCTACGAGCAGTACTTC. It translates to CASSVGTAYEQYF.

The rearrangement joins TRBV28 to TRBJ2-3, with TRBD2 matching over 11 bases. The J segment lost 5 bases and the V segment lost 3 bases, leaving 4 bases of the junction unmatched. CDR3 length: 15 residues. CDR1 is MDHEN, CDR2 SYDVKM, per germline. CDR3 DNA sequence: TGTGCCAGCAGTTTGACTAGCGGGGCAGGAGATACGCAGTATTTT. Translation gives CASSLTSGAGDTQYF.

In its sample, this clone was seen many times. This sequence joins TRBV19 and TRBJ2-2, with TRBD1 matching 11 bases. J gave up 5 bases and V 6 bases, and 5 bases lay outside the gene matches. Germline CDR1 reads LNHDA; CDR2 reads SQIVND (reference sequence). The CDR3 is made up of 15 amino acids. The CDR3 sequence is CASSSGTGGTGELFF. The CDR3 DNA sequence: TGTGCCAGTAGCTCCGGGACAGGGGGTACCGGGGAGCTGTTTTTT.

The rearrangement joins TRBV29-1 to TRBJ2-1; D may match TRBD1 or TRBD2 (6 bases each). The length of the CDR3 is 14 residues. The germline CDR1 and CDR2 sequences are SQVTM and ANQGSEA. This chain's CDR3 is CSGVVGGEGGEQFF. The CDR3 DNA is TGCAGTGGGGTAGTGGGCGGCGAGGGGGGTGAGCAGTTCTTC.

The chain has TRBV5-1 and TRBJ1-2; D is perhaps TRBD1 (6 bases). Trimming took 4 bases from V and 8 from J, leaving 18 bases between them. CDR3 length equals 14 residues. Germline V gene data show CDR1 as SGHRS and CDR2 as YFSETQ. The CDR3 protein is CASSQWVGGSGYTF. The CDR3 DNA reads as TGCGCCAGCAGCCAATGGGTCGGGGGCAGCGGCTACACCTTC.

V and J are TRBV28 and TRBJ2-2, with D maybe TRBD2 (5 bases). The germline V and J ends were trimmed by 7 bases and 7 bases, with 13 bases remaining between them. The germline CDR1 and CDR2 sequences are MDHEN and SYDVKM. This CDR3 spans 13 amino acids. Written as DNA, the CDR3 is TGTGCCAGCATTGGGAGTTGGGTCGGGGAGCTGTTTTTT. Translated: CASIGSWVGELFF.

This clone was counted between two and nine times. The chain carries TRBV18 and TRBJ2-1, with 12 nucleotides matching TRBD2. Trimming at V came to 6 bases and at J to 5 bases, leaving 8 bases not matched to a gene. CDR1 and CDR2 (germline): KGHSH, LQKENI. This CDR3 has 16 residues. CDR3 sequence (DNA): TGTGCCAGCTCGCCCGGACTAGCGGGAAACGACAATGAGCAGTTCTTC. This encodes CASSPGLAGNDNEQFF.

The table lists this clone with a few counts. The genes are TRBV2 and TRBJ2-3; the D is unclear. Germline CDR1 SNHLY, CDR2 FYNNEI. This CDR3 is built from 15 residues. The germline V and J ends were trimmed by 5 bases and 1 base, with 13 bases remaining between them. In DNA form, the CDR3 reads TGTGCCAGCAGTCTGGGAACGGTTCGCACAGATACGCAGTATTTT. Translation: CASSLGTVRTDTQYF.